This T cell receptor (beta chain) originates from a study of T-cell memory formation after mild COVID-19. V was clipped by 3 bases and J by 2 bases; unmatched bases: 4. The CDR3 contains 14 residues. From the 5' RACE reads, TCRdb called clonotypes with MiXCR, one entry per CDR3 protein. The sample consists of 90,000 to 120,000 distinct CDR3 sequences, around 14% of them appearing once. The rearrangement joins TRBV12-3 or TRBV12-4 to TRBJ2-7, with TRBD1 identical over 7 bases. The source is a man between 18 and 29 years old who had mild COVID-19 (a few samples of this study predate the infection). Cell type and time point are not known. The specimen sequenced was PBMCs or a T cell subset sorted from them (not recorded which). The DNA of the CDR3 is TGTGCCAGCAGTTTTGAGACAGGGCCCTACGAGCAGTACTTC. Encoded protein: CASSFETGPYEQYF.